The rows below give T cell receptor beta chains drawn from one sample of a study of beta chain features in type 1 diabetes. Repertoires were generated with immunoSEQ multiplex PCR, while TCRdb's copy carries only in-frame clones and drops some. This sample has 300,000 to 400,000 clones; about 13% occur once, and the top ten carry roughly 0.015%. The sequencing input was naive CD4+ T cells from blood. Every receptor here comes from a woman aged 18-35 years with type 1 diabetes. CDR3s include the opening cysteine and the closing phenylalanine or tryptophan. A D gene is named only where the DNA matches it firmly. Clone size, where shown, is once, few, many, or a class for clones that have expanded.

CDR3: CASSETGRMGMNEQFF
DNA: TGTGCCAGCAGTGAGACAGGACGTATGGGCATGAATGAGCAGTTCTTC
J: TRBJ2-1
size: few
D: NA
length: 16
V: TRBV2

CDR3: CSVARDQGVNQPQHF
DNA: TGCAGCGTTGCGAGGGATCAGGGGGTCAATCAGCCCCAGCATTTT
J: TRBJ1-5
size: NA
D: TRBD1
length: 15
V: TRBV29-1

CDR3: CASSLGLAGVTDTQYF
DNA: TGTGCCAGCAGCTTAGGACTAGCGGGAGTCACAGATACGCAGTATTTT
J: TRBJ2-3
size: few
D: TRBD2
length: 16
V: TRBV7-9

CDR3: CASSSEADTQYF
DNA: TGTGCCAGCAGTTCTGAGGCAGATACGCAGTATTTT
J: TRBJ2-3
size: few
D: NA
length: 12
V: TRBV2

CDR3: CASSLLVSTSGRGNEQFF
DNA: TGTGCCAGCAGCCTCCTCGTTTCTACTAGCGGGAGAGGGAATGAGCAGTTCTTC
J: TRBJ2-1
size: few
D: TRBD2
length: 18
V: TRBV7-6

CDR3: CASSALAASTDTQYF
DNA: TGTGCCAGCAGCGCTCTAGCGGCTAGCACAGATACGCAGTATTTT
J: TRBJ2-3
size: NA
D: TRBD2
length: 15
V: TRBV9

CDR3: CSAAGQGIGTQYF
DNA: TGCAGCGCTGCGGGACAGGGGATTGGGACCCAGTACTTC
J: TRBJ2-5
size: few
D: TRBD1
length: 13
V: TRBV29-1

CDR3: CASSLAPKGANEQFF
DNA: TGTGCCAGCAGCTTAGCCCCAAAGGGGGCCAATGAGCAGTTCTTC
J: TRBJ2-1
size: few
D: TRBD1
length: 15
V: TRBV11-2

CDR3: CASGLPLTYRGVSYNEQFF
DNA: TGTGCTAGTGGTTTGCCACTGACTTACAGGGGGGTATCCTACAATGAGCAGTTCTTC
J: TRBJ2-1
size: NA
D: TRBD1
length: 19
V: TRBV12-5

CDR3: CASTRRRGAQGGYEQYF
DNA: TGCGCCAGCACCCGACGGAGAGGGGCCCAAGGAGGGTACGAGCAGTACTTC
J: TRBJ2-7
size: few
D: NA
length: 17
V: TRBV23-1

CDR3: CASSPRTGAQETQYF
DNA: TGTGCCAGCTCACCCCGCACAGGAGCCCAAGAGACCCAGTACTTC
J: TRBJ2-5
size: NA
D: NA
length: 15
V: TRBV18

CDR3: CASSAYRARNTGELFF
DNA: TGTGCCAGCAGCGCTTACAGGGCTCGGAACACCGGGGAGCTGTTTTTT
J: TRBJ2-2
size: NA
D: NA
length: 16
V: TRBV9